Detailed here is one TCR beta chain. Its target antigen remains unknown. No base quality values were provided; no much bigger clone lies one nucleotide off. Via the germline V gene, CDR1 is SNHLY and CDR2 FYNNEI. Including cysteine and phenylalanine, the CDR3 has 12 amino acids. CDR3 DNA is the only sequence kept; it has 36 bases, read in frame from the first base. V loses 6 bases, J loses 2 bases, and the germline ends lie 2 bases apart. The sample originates from a study of blood T cell repertoires in COVID-19 (dated by TCRdb to the early 2020s). With respect to the entire study: Collaborator samples came from the United States, Italy and Spain and covered acute and convalescent phases of COVID-19. The repertoires were released in a freely available public database meant as a resource for research on the immune response to SARS-CoV-2. Where HLA class I and class II types were available, the types were taken from metadata supplied by the sample provider, not from assay-based typing. Sample metadata almost always included a de-identified subject ID, COVID-19 status, age in years and sex. Subjects who had been exposed to COVID-19, were actively infected with it, or had recovered from it provided the deeply sampled blood TCRbeta repertoires that made up the dataset. Samples were obtained from the ongoing ImmuneRACE study (first 160 participants) and from about 1,300 subjects provided by 6 global collaborators. The prospective study material was composed of cDNA or gDNA derived from T cells, B-cell-depleted T cells, or PBMCs. Broad study findings and their caveats: The amount of clinical and demographic metadata varied by source and participant and was provided uncurated.

The immunoSEQ Assay, a bias-controlled multiplex PCR, was used to amplify TCRbeta CDR3 regions from genomic DNA. The paper's data handling went like this. The number of nucleated cells in each sample was estimated by amplification of reference gene primers within the assay. To quantify the absolute abundance of each unique TCRbeta CDR3 rearrangement, sequence reads were collapsed and filtered. For each sample, productive Simpson clonality was calculated by taking the square root of Simpson's diversity index across productive rearrangements. This immuneACCESS table, as held by TCRdb, lists in-frame sequences with V and J called but not all clones. Of the missing ones, under half trace to an unresolved V gene in checked studies; the others have no known cause. V, J and clone size are taken as reported in that table, and D and trimming were inferred from the DNA itself. The sample table holds about 73,000 clones, of which about 91% were seen once. The ten largest make up around 10% of the sample.

Collaborating institutions collected whole blood in K2EDTA tubes following their own protocols. For TCRbeta analysis, collaborators shipped samples as frozen whole blood, isolated PBMCs, or DNA extracted from either of those sample types. Source material: peripheral blood. Recombination linked TRBV2 to TRBJ2-6; the D gene remains uncertain. This TCR derives from a man older than 75 with acute or convalescent COVID-19. Read as DNA, the sequence is TGTGCCAGCAGCGCTGGGGCCAACGTCCTGACTTTC. It specifies CASSAGANVLTF.